The source of this T cell receptor beta chain is a study of blood T cell repertoires in COVID-19. Study as a whole: Some COVID-19 samples were acute and others convalescent; all came from the United States, Italy and Spain. Sample material is recorded as cDNA or gDNA derived from T cells, B-cell-depleted T cells, or PBMCs.

CDR1 and CDR2 from the germline V gene are MNHNY and SVGAGI (reference sequence). J gave up 5 bases and V 2 bases, and 4 bases lay outside the gene matches. The CDR3 loop spans 14 amino acids. Study processing details: Reference gene primer amplification in the assay estimated nucleated cell counts. Using immunoSEQ multiplex PCR, the repertoire was profiled, and TCRdb retains in-frame clones only, with some absent. V, J and clone size were drawn from that table, and D and trimming were deduced from the DNA. This table has roughly 100,000 clones, approximately 90% appearing once. The sample consisted of peripheral blood. The gene calls are TRBV6-6 and TRBJ1-1; 8 positions match TRBD1. The sequence came from a woman aged 80 or older with active COVID-19. CDR3 in DNA: TGTGCCAGCAGTTACCACAGGGGGTTGACTGAAGCTTTCTTT. It encodes CASSYHRGLTEAFF.